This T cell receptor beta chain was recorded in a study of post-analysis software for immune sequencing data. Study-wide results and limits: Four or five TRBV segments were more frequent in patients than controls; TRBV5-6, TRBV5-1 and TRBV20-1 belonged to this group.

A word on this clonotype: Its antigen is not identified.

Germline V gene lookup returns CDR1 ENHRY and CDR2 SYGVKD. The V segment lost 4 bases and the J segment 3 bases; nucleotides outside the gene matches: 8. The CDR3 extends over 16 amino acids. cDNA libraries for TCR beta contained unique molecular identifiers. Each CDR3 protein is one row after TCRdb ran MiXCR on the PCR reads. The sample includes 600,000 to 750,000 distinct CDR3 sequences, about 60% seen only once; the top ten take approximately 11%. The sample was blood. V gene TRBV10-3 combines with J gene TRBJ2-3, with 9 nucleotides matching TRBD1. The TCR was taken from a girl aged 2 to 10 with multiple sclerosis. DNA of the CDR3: TGTGCCATCAGTGGTTTGGGGACAGGGCTAACAGATACGCAGTATTTT. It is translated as CAISGLGTGLTDTQYF.